This TCR beta chain derives from a study of blood T cell repertoires in COVID-19. Looking at the study overall: There were acute and convalescent COVID-19 samples, and they came from the United States, Italy and Spain.

Generated by immunoSEQ multiplex PCR, the TCRdb table keeps only in-frame clones and is missing some. Among about 380,000 clones listed, approximately 77% were seen once. Trimming took off 2 bases at V and 2 bases at J, with 13 bases between the two ends. CDR1 and CDR2 from the germline V gene are SGHTS and YDEGEE. The CDR3 consists of 15 residues. Sequencing was performed on peripheral blood. This receptor was identified in a human donor with acute or convalescent COVID-19. The donor label of this sample is uncertain. The V and J genes are TRBV5-8 and TRBJ2-5; D is possibly TRBD1 (6 bases). The chain's CDR3 is CASSFEGGLQETQYF. The CDR3 DNA sequence: TGTGCCAGCAGCTTCGAAGGGGGTCTGCAAGAGACCCAGTACTTC.